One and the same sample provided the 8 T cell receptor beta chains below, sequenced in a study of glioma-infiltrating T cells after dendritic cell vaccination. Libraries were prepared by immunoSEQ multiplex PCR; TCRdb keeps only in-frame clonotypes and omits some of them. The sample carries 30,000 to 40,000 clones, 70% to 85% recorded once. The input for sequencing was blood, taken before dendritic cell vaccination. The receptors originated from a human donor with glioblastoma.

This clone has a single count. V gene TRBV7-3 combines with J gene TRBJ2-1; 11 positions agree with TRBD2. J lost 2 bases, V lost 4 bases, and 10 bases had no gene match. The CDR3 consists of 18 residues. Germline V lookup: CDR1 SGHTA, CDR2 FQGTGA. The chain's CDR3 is CASSYTGLAGGAYNEQFF. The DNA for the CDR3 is TGTGCCAGCAGCTACACGGGGTTAGCGGGGGGGGCCTACAATGAGCAGTTCTTC.

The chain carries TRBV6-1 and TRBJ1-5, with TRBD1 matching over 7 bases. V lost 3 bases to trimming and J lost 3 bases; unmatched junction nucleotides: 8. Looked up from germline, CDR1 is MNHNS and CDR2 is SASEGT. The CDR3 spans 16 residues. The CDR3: CASSDRQGAVNQPQHF. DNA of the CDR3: TGTGCCAGCAGTGACCGACAGGGAGCGGTCAATCAGCCCCAGCATTTT.

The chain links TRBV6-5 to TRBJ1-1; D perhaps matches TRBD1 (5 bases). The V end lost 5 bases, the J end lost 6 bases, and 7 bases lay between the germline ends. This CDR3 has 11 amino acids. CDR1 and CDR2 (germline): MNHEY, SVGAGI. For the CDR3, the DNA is TGTGCCAGCAGTCCGACAGCTGAAGCTTTCTTT. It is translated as CASSPTAEAFF.

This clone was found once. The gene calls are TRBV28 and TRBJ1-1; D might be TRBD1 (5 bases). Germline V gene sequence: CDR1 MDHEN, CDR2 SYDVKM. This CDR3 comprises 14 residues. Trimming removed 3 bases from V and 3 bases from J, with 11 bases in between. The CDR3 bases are TGTGCCAGCAGTTTTTCAGGGTCGGACACTGAAGCTTTCTTT. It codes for CASSFSGSDTEAFF.

The CDR3, as DNA: TGTGCCAGCAGCGTAGGCGGGGGGGCTTACACCGGGGAGCTGTTTTTT. Translated: CASSVGGGAYTGELFF. V usage is TRBV9 and J usage is TRBJ2-2, with 9 nucleotides matching TRBD2. CDR3 size: 16 residues. J was trimmed by 3 bases and V by 0 bases; bases with no gene match: 3. Germline CDR1 reads SGDLS; CDR2 reads YYNGEE.

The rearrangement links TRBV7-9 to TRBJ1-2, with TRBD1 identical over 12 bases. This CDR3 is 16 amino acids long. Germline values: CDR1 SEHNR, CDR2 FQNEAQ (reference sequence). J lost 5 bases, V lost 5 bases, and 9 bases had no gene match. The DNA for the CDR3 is TGTGCCAGCAGCCCGAGGGACAGGGGGCTCGGGTATGGCTACACCTTC. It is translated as CASSPRDRGLGYGYTF.

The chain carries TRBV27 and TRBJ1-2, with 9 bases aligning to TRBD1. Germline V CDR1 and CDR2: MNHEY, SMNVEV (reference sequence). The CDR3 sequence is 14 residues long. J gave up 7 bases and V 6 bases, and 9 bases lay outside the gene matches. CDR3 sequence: CASRGGTGGRGYTF. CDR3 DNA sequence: TGTGCCAGCAGGGGCGGTACAGGGGGCCGTGGCTACACCTTC.

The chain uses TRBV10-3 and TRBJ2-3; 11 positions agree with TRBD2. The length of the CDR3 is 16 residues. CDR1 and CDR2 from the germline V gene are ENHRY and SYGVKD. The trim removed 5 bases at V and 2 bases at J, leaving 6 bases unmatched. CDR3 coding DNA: TGTGCCATCAGTTTAGCGGGGGGGGTGAACACAGATACGCAGTATTTT. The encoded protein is CAISLAGGVNTDTQYF.